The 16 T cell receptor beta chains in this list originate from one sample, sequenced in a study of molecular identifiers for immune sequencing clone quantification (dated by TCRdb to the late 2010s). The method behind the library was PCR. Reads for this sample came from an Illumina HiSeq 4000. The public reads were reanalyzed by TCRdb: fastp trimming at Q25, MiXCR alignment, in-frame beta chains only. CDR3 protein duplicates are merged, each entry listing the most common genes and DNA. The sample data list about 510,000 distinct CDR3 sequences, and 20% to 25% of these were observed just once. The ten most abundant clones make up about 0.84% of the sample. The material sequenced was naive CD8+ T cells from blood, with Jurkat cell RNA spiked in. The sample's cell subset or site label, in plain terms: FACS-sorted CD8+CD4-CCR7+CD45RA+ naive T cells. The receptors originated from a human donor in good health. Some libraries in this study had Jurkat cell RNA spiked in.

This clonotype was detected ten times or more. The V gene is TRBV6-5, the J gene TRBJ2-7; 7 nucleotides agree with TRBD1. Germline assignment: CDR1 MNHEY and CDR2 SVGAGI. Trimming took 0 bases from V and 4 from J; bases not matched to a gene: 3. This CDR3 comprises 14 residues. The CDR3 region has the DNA TGTGCCAGCAGTTACTCTCAGGGGGTATACGAGCAGTACTTC. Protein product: CASSYSQGVYEQYF.

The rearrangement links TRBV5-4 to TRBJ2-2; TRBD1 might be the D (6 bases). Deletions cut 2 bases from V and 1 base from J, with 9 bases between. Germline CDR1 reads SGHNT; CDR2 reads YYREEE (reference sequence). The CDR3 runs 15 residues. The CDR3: CASSFGRGNTGELFF. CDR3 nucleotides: TGTGCCAGCAGCTTCGGCAGGGGGAACACCGGGGAGCTGTTTTTT.

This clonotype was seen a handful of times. CDR3 protein: CASSLASAPKYIQYF. Written as DNA, the CDR3 is TGTGCCAGCAGTTTGGCGTCCGCGCCAAAATACATTCAGTACTTC. The chain recombines TRBV11-2 with TRBJ2-4, with D unclear. The CDR3 contains 15 residues. CDR1 is SGHAT, CDR2 FQNNGV, per germline. V was trimmed by 6 bases and J by 8 bases, leaving 20 bases between them.

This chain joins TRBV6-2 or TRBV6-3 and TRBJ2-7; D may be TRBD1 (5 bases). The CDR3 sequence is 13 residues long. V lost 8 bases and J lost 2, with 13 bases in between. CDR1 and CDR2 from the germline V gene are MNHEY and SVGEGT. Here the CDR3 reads CASGYRIAYEQYF. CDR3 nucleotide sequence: TGTGCCAGCGGGTACAGGATAGCCTACGAGCAGTACTTC.

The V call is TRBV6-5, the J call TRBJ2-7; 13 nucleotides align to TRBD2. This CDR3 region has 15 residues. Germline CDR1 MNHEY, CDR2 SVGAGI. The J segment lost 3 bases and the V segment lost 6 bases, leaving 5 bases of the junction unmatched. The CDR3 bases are TGTGCCAGCAGCGTCGGGACTAGCGGGATCTACGAGCAGTACTTC. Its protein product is CASSVGTSGIYEQYF.

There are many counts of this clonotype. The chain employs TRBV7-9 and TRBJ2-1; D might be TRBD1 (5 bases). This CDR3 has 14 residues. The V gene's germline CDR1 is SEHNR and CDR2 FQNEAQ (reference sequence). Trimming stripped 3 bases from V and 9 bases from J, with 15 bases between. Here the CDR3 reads CASSFQIQGPEQFF. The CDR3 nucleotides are TGTGCCAGCAGCTTCCAAATCCAGGGTCCTGAGCAGTTCTTC.

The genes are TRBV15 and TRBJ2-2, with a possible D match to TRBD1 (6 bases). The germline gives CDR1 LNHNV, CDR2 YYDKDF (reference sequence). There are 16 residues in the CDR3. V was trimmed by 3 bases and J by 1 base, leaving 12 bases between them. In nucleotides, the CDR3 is TGTGCCACCAGCAGTGGTCCGACAGGGAACACCGGGGAGCTGTTTTTT. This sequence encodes CATSSGPTGNTGELFF.

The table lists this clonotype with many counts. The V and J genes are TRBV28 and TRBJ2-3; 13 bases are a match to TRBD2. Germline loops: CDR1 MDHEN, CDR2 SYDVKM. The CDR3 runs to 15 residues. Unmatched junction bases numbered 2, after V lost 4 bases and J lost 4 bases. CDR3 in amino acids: CASSWGTSGADTQYF. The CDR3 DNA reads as TGTGCCAGCAGTTGGGGGACTAGCGGGGCAGATACGCAGTATTTT.

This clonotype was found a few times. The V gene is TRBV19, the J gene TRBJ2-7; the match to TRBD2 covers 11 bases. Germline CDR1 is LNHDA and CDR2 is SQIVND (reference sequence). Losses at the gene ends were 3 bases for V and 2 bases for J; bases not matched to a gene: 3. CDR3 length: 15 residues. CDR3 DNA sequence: TGTGCCAGTAGTATTACTAGCGGGGGAGCCTACGAGCAGTACTTC. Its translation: CASSITSGGAYEQYF.

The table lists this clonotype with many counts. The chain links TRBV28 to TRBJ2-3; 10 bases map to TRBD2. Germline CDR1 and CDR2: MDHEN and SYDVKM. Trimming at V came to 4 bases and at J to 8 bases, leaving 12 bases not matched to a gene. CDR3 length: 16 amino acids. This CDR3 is CASSSHQRGGLGTQYF. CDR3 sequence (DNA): TGTGCCAGCAGTTCCCACCAGCGGGGGGGCCTTGGTACGCAGTATTTT.

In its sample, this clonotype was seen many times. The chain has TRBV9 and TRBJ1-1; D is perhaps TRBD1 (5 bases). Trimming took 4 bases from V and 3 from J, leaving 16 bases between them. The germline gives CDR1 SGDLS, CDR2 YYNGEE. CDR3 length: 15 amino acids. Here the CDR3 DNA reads TGTGCCAGCAGCTCTAGTGGGGGGTTATACACTGAAGCTTTCTTT. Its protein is CASSSSGGLYTEAFF.

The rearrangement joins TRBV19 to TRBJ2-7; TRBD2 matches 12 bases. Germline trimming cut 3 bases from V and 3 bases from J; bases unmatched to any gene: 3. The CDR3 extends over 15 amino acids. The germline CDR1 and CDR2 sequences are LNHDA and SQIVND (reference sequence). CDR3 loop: CASSIVTSGSYEQYF. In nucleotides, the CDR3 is TGTGCCAGTAGTATTGTGACTAGCGGGAGCTACGAGCAGTACTTC. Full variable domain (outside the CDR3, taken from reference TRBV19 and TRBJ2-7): DGGITQSPKYLFRKEGQNVTLSCEQNLNHDAMYWYRQDPGQGLRLIYYSQIVNDFQKGDIAEGYSVSREKKESFPLTVTSAQKNPTAFYLCASSIVTSGSYEQYFGPGTRLTVT.

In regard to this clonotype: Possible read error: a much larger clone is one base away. The CDR3 coding sequence is TGCGCCAGCAGCCGAGGCGGAACAGGGTCTGGCACTGAAGCTTTCTTT. Translated, it gives CASSRGGTGSGTEAFF. The chain is built from TRBV4-3 and TRBJ1-1, with D perhaps TRBD1 (6 bases). Germline V gives CDR1 LGHNA, CDR2 YSLEER. There are 16 residues in the CDR3. V was clipped by 4 bases and J by 4 bases, with 19 bases between them.

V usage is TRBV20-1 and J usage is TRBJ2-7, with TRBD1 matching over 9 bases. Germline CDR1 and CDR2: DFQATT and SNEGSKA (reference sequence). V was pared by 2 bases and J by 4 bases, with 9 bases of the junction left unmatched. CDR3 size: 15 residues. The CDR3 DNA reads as TGCAGTGCTAGAAAACAGGGGGCGCGGTGGTACGAGCAGTACTTC. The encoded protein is CSARKQGARWYEQYF.

CDR3 loop: CASSKPGTGFPIWDETQYF. The CDR3 bases are TGTGCCAGCAGCAAACCCGGGACAGGGTTCCCAATTTGGGACGAGACCCAGTACTTC. The chain is built from TRBV11-2 and TRBJ2-5; 9 bases are shared with TRBD1. In germline, CDR1 is SGHAT, CDR2 FQNNGV. Losses at the gene ends were 5 bases for V and 5 bases for J; bases not matched to a gene: 21. This CDR3 is built from 19 residues.

The CDR3 sequence is CASSLGAGSLEQYF. The CDR3 DNA sequence: TGTGCCAGCAGTTTGGGGGCGGGGTCGCTCGAGCAGTACTTC. This chain links TRBV27 with TRBJ2-7; the D call may be TRBD1 or TRBD2 (6 bases each). In germline, CDR1 is MNHEY, CDR2 SMNVEV (reference sequence). The length of the CDR3 is 14 residues. Trimming removed 3 bases from V and 6 bases from J, with 15 bases in between.